Each of the 10 T cell receptor beta chains below was sequenced from the same sample in a study of blood T cell repertoires in COVID-19. Assay used: immunoSEQ multiplex PCR; TCRdb lists only in-frame clones, some missing. The sample shows some 390,000 clones, more than 85% of them seen only once. Specimen: peripheral blood. All receptors come from a human donor in a cohort sampled during active COVID-19.

This chain connects TRBV5-6 to TRBJ2-7, with D possibly TRBD2 on 6 matching bases. Trimming cost V 2 bases and J 4 bases, with 10 bases left between them. The CDR3 length is 13 residues. Germline CDR1 is SGHDT and CDR2 is YYEEEE. CDR3 residues: CASSFNGGYEQYF. CDR3 in DNA: TGTGCCAGCAGCTTCAACGGGGGATACGAGCAGTACTTC.

This chain joins TRBV18 and TRBJ2-1, with D perhaps TRBD2 (5 bases). V was cut by 3 bases and J by 1 base, with 13 bases left in between. CDR3 length: 16 residues. Germline loops: CDR1 KGHSH, CDR2 LQKENI. CDR3 loop: CASSPKIARSYNEQFF. For the CDR3, the DNA is TGTGCCAGCTCACCGAAAATAGCGAGATCCTACAATGAGCAGTTCTTC. The full variable domain, completed using reference TRBV18 and TRBJ2-1, is NAGVMQNPRHLVRRRGQEARLRCSPMKGHSHVYWYRQLPEEGLKFMVYLQKENIIDESGMPKERFSAEFPKEGPSILRIQQVVRGDSAAYFCASSPKIARSYNEQFFGPGTRLTVL.

This rearrangement joins TRBV6-5 to TRBJ2-2; 11 nucleotides match TRBD2. The junction had 6 bases not matched to a gene; V was cut back by 1 base and J by 11 bases. The germline gives CDR1 MNHEY, CDR2 SVGAGI. This CDR3 spans 15 amino acids. The CDR3 region is CASSYFSGRAEELFF. The CDR3, as DNA: TGTGCCAGCAGTTACTTTAGCGGGAGGGCCGAAGAGCTGTTTTTT.

The chain recombines TRBV6-2 or TRBV6-3 with TRBJ2-1, with TRBD2 matching over 7 bases. CDR3 length: 15 amino acids. J was trimmed by 6 bases and V by 3 bases; bases with no gene match: 8. Germline CDR1 is MNHEY and CDR2 is SVGEGT. Here the CDR3 DNA reads TGTGCCAGCAGTTATGGCGGGAGTGGGGCCAATGAGCAGTTCTTC. Its protein product is CASSYGGSGANEQFF.

This clone came up once. The chain joins TRBV18 to TRBJ1-2, with a tentative D call TRBD1 (6 bases). V was shortened by 6 bases and J by 1 base, with 9 bases between the two germline ends. The CDR3 consists of 13 residues. Germline V gives CDR1 KGHSH, CDR2 LQKENI. The CDR3 coding sequence is TGTGCCAGCTCCCCGGACAGTAACTATGGCTACACCTTC. It encodes CASSPDSNYGYTF.

The rearrangement links TRBV11-2 to TRBJ2-7; D unresolved. Germline V CDR1 and CDR2: SGHAT, FQNNGV. The CDR3 length is 13 residues. The V end lost 1 base, the J end lost 0 bases, and 4 bases lay between the germline ends. CDR3 sequence reads: CASSLASSYEQYF. DNA for the CDR3: TGTGCCAGCAGCTTAGCCAGCTCCTACGAGCAGTACTTC.

The CDR3 sequence: CASSSSTGGATEAFF. The CDR3 nucleotides are TGTGCCAGCAGCTCCTCGACAGGGGGCGCGACTGAAGCTTTCTTT. The gene calls are TRBV7-2 and TRBJ1-1, with TRBD1 identical over 10 bases. CDR1 and CDR2 (germline): SGHTA, FQGNSA. The CDR3 runs to 15 residues. V dropped 4 bases and J dropped 5; count of bases not matched to a gene: 7.

This chain connects TRBV5-1 to TRBJ2-1; a possible D gene is TRBD2 (6 bases). CDR1 is SGHRS, CDR2 YFSETQ, per germline. V lost 0 bases to trimming and J lost 9 bases, with 10 bases between them. This CDR3 comprises 13 residues. CDR3 in amino acids: CASSLAGRREQFF. In DNA, the CDR3 is TGCGCCAGCAGCTTGGCTGGGAGGCGTGAGCAGTTCTTC.

V gene TRBV5-1 combines with J gene TRBJ1-3; 12 bases map to TRBD1. The germline V gene has CDR1 SGHRS and CDR2 YFSETQ. The ends lost 1 base at V and 4 bases at J; junction bases unmatched: 6. The CDR3 is 17 amino acids. In DNA, the CDR3 is TGCGCCAGCAGCTTGTGGGGACAGGGGGCTGAGGGAAACACCATATATTTT. Its translation: CASSLWGQGAEGNTIYF.

V is TRBV5-4 and J is TRBJ2-1, with D unclear. V was clipped by 4 bases and J by 5 bases, with 16 bases between them. The CDR3 covers 15 residues. The germline V gene encodes CDR1 SGHNT and CDR2 YYREEE (reference sequence). The DNA for the CDR3 is TGTGCCAGCAGCCAATGGGCCCGTCAGCACAATGAGCAGTTCTTC. It specifies CASSQWARQHNEQFF.